This T cell receptor (beta chain) was obtained from a study of cytomegalovirus exposure and HLA in healthy donors. Trimming removed 3 bases from V and 5 bases from J, with 15 bases in between. Germline lookup yields CDR1 SGHNT and CDR2 YYREEE (reference sequence). The CDR3 consists of 16 residues. A multiplex PCR was run with 60 Vbeta primers and 13 Jbeta primers. Clones were read by immunoSEQ multiplex PCR, and TCRdb kept only the in-frame ones, dropping some. This sample has 160,000 or so clones, with roughly 80% found just once. The sequenced sample consisted of PBMCs. The chain employs TRBV5-4 and TRBJ1-6, with unresolved D. This clonotype originated in a woman in her twenties or thirties in good health and CMV-seropositive. CDR3 protein: CASSSQKAGNNSPLHF. In DNA form, the CDR3 reads TGTGCCAGCAGCTCACAGAAGGCGGGTAATAATTCACCCCTCCACTTT.